The 22 T cell receptor beta chains listed next were all sequenced from one sample in a study of cytomegalovirus exposure and HLA in healthy donors. PCR amplification relied on 60 Vbeta primers (plus 13 Jbeta primers). Some clones are missing from TCRdb's copy, which holds only in-frame ones; the method was immunoSEQ multiplex PCR. The sample has 150,000 to 200,000 clones; approximately 80% are singletons. The sequencing sample was made of PBMCs. The receptors shown here come from a woman under 30 in good health and CMV-seronegative.

The V gene is TRBV28, the J gene TRBJ2-2; possible D gene TRBD2, 6 bases. The germline V gene encodes CDR1 MDHEN and CDR2 SYDVKM. V was clipped by 3 bases and J by 6 bases, with 26 bases between them. There are 19 residues in the CDR3. Here the CDR3 reads CASSFALWAGRTDAGELFF. The CDR3 DNA is TGTGCCAGCAGTTTCGCGCTGTGGGCCGGGAGAACCGACGCCGGGGAGCTGTTTTTT.

This clone was recorded only once. Within the sample, other DNA sequences also encode this same CDR3. DNA of the CDR3: TGCGCCAGCAGTGGCGGCAGTATAGCCTACGAGCAGTACTTC. Translated, it gives CASSGGSIAYEQYF. V and J are TRBV5-1 and TRBJ2-7, with D hard to call. The germline V gene encodes CDR1 SGHRS and CDR2 YFSETQ. V lost 5 bases and J lost 2, with 14 bases in between. This CDR3 comprises 14 residues.

This chain joins TRBV4-2 and TRBJ1-2; no firm D call. The CDR3 runs to 12 residues. The germline V gene encodes CDR1 LGHNA and CDR2 YNFKEQ. The V end was cut by 0 bases, the J end by 7 bases, with 6 bases between. The CDR3 DNA reads TGTGCCAGCAGCCAAGATCAAGCTGGCTACACCTTC. Protein sequence: CASSQDQAGYTF.

V usage is TRBV5-8 and J usage is TRBJ1-6; a weak D match, TRBD1 (5 bases). The germline CDR1 and CDR2 sequences are SGHTS and YDEGEE. Trimming cost V 4 bases and J 7 bases, with 12 bases left between them. The length of the CDR3 is 14 residues. The CDR3 bases are TGTGCCAGCAGCGGAAACCCAGGGAATTCACCCCTCCACTTT. Encoded protein: CASSGNPGNSPLHF.

The chain is built from TRBV5-4 and TRBJ2-2; TRBD2 aligns across 11 bases. The CDR3 extends over 16 amino acids. The V and J ends lost 4 bases and 4 bases, in that order; junction bases with no gene match: 6. The germline V gene encodes CDR1 SGHNT and CDR2 YYREEE (reference sequence). The CDR3 DNA follows: TGTGCCAGCAGCGCTATAGCGGGGGGGCCCACCGGGGAGCTGTTTTTT. Translating gives CASSAIAGGPTGELFF.

The chain uses TRBV7-9 and TRBJ1-1; D call uncertain. Looked up from germline, CDR1 is SEHNR and CDR2 is FQNEAQ (reference sequence). Deletions cut 4 bases from V and 1 base from J, with 16 bases between. This CDR3 comprises 16 residues. Here the CDR3 reads CASSSGLRRANTEAFF. The CDR3 DNA follows: TGTGCCAGCAGCTCGGGCTTGAGGAGGGCGAACACTGAAGCTTTCTTT.

This clone was seen a single time. The V gene is TRBV27, the J gene TRBJ2-1; D might be TRBD2 (5 bases). V gave up 0 bases and J gave up 0 bases, with 6 bases separating them. This CDR3 region has 15 residues. Germline assignment: CDR1 MNHEY and CDR2 SMNVEV (reference sequence). CDR3 sequence: CASSLSAGSYNEQFF. DNA for the CDR3: TGTGCCAGCAGTTTATCGGCGGGCTCCTACAATGAGCAGTTCTTC.

This clone came up a few times. The chain employs TRBV6-1 and TRBJ1-5; 10 positions match TRBD1. Germline loops: CDR1 MNHNS, CDR2 SASEGT. This CDR3 region has 15 residues. V dropped 5 bases and J dropped 6; count of bases not matched to a gene: 7. The CDR3 DNA follows: TGTGCCAGCAGTCACGACAGGGGGCCAGGTCAGCCCCAGCATTTT. Translation: CASSHDRGPGQPQHF.

The chain joins TRBV2 to TRBJ2-2; TRBD2 is a possible D gene (6 bases). This CDR3 comprises 15 residues. V gave up 6 bases and J gave up 1 base, with 12 bases separating them. Germline V gene sequence: CDR1 SNHLY, CDR2 FYNNEI. CDR3 in DNA: TGTGCCAGCAGCCTGGGACTGATGAACACCGGGGAGCTGTTTTTT. This translates into CASSLGLMNTGELFF.

In its sample, this clone was seen once. V usage is TRBV2 and J usage is TRBJ2-5, with TRBD2 matching 10 bases. Germline CDR1 SNHLY, CDR2 FYNNEI. The CDR3 is 16 amino acids. Unmatched junction bases numbered 8, after V lost 2 bases and J lost 5 bases. The CDR3 here is CASSERWLAGVETQYF. The CDR3 nucleotides read TGTGCCAGCAGTGAAAGGTGGCTAGCGGGGGTGGAGACCCAGTACTTC. Combining the CDR3 with reference TRBV2 and TRBJ2-5 gives the whole variable domain EPEVTQTPSHQVTQMGQEVILRCVPISNHLYFYWYRQILGQKVEFLVSFYNNEISEKSEIFDDQFSVERPDGSNFTLKIRSTKLEDSAMYFCASSERWLAGVETQYFGPGTRLLVL.

This clone was counted a few times. The chain uses TRBV5-4 and TRBJ1-6; D is possibly TRBD1 (5 bases). Germline-derived CDR1 and CDR2 are SGHNT and YYREEE (reference sequence). The ends were cut back, 0 bases at V and 10 bases at J, with 11 bases in the middle. The CDR3 is 14 amino acids. The DNA for the CDR3 is TGTGCCAGCAGCTTGGAAGGGGTAGAATCACCCCTCCACTTT. Its translation is CASSLEGVESPLHF.

The V and J genes are TRBV7-6 and TRBJ2-5, with 11 bases fitting TRBD1. V was pared by 0 bases and J by 2 bases, with 2 bases of the junction left unmatched. From germline, CDR1 is SGHVS and CDR2 FNYEAQ. This CDR3 contains 16 residues. CDR3: CASSLAGTGGQETQYF. The CDR3 nucleotides are TGTGCCAGCAGCTTAGCGGGGACAGGGGGTCAAGAGACCCAGTACTTC.

This chain uses TRBV6-5 with TRBJ1-1, with a tentative D call TRBD1 (5 bases). V lost 5 bases, J lost 4 bases, and 11 bases lay in between. The V gene's germline CDR1 is MNHEY and CDR2 SVGAGI. The length of the CDR3 is 13 residues. DNA for the CDR3: TGTGCCAGCAGTGTTGGCGGGGCCACTGAAGCTTTCTTT. Protein sequence: CASSVGGATEAFF.

The chain combines TRBV25-1 with TRBJ1-2, with TRBD1 matching over 8 bases. The CDR3 sequence is 15 residues long. Germline V lookup: CDR1 MGHDK, CDR2 SYGVNS. J lost 5 bases, V lost 0 bases, and 5 bases had no gene match. CDR3: CASSEYGTGLYGYTF. The CDR3 DNA reads TGTGCCAGCAGTGAATACGGGACAGGTCTTTATGGCTACACCTTC.

The CDR3 DNA sequence: TGCGCCAGCAGCCATGCTAGTACCGGGACTCGAATCTACAATGAGCAGTTCTTC. This encodes CASSHASTGTRIYNEQFF. V and J are TRBV4-1 and TRBJ2-1, with D tentatively TRBD2 (6 bases). Germline lookup yields CDR1 MGHRA and CDR2 YSYEKL. The CDR3 covers 18 residues. The V gene lost 3 bases and the J gene lost 3 bases, with 21 bases spanning the gap.

The chain couples TRBV4-1 to TRBJ2-5; 9 bases match TRBD1. CDR1 and CDR2 from the germline V gene are MGHRA and YSYEKL. The CDR3 extends over 16 amino acids. J was trimmed by 3 bases and V by 1 base; bases with no gene match: 6. CDR3 in amino acids: CASSQGARTGEETQYF. The CDR3 DNA follows: TGCGCCAGCAGCCAAGGGGCCCGGACAGGGGAAGAGACCCAGTACTTC.

The chain joins TRBV7-3 to TRBJ2-1, with TRBD2 matching over 10 bases. Germline assignment: CDR1 SGHTA and CDR2 FQGTGA. With 5 bases clipped from V and 7 bases from J, the junction kept 17 bases outside the gene matches. The CDR3 is 18 amino acids. CDR3 protein: CASSPQAGGGAGGNEQFF. The CDR3 DNA is TGTGCCAGCAGCCCACAAGCGGGGGGCGGAGCGGGGGGGAATGAGCAGTTCTTC.

The chain has TRBV11-3 and TRBJ2-1; TRBD1 matches at 8 bases. V lost 4 bases, J lost 9 bases, and 5 bases stayed unmatched. The CDR3 is made up of 13 amino acids. Germline V lookup: CDR1 SGHNT, CDR2 YENEEA. CDR3 in DNA: TGTGCCAGCAGCTCCAGGACAGGGTTTGAGCAGTTCTTC. This translates into CASSSRTGFEQFF. Based on the CDR3 plus reference TRBV11-3 and TRBJ2-1, the full variable domain is EAGVVQSPRYKIIEKKQPVAFWCNPISGHNTLYWYLQNLGQGPELLIRYENEEAVDDSQLPKDRFSAERLKGVDSTLKIQPAELGDSAVYLCASSSRTGFEQFFGPGTRLTVL.

This chain joins TRBV27 and TRBJ2-7; 9 bases map to TRBD1. Trimming removed 0 bases from V and 6 bases from J; junction bases left unmatched: 9. The CDR3 is 16 amino acids. The germline V gene encodes CDR1 MNHEY and CDR2 SMNVEV (reference sequence). The CDR3 nucleotides read TGTGCCAGCAGTTTATCACCCCCGGGACAGGGAGGCGAGCAGTACTTC. It is translated as CASSLSPPGQGGEQYF.

CDR3 in amino acids: CASTGNLGGGYGYTF. The CDR3 DNA follows: TGTGCCAGCACCGGGAATCTAGGGGGCGGCTATGGCTACACCTTC. J is TRBJ1-2 and V is TRBV6-1; 7 nucleotides line up with TRBD1. This CDR3 contains 15 residues. Per the germline V gene, CDR1 is MNHNS and CDR2 is SASEGT. J lost 4 bases, V lost 7 bases, and 12 bases had no gene match.

V gene TRBV19 combines with J gene TRBJ1-1; 8 bases line up with TRBD1. V lost 4 bases to trimming and J lost 3 bases; unmatched junction nucleotides: 13. The CDR3 extends over 17 amino acids. Germline values: CDR1 LNHDA, CDR2 SQIVND (reference sequence). The CDR3 DNA follows: TGTGCCAGTAGTACCCGCCTTGGGCAGGGGGCGGACACTGAAGCTTTCTTT. It codes for CASSTRLGQGADTEAFF.

The rearrangement uses TRBV6-5 and TRBJ1-1; 7 positions match TRBD1. The CDR3 is 14 amino acids. V gave up 6 bases and J gave up 1 base; unmatched junction bases: 5. Germline V gene data show CDR1 as MNHEY and CDR2 as SVGAGI. CDR3 protein: CASSDRVRNTEAFF. In DNA form, the CDR3 reads TGTGCCAGCAGCGACAGGGTGAGGAACACTGAAGCTTTCTTT.